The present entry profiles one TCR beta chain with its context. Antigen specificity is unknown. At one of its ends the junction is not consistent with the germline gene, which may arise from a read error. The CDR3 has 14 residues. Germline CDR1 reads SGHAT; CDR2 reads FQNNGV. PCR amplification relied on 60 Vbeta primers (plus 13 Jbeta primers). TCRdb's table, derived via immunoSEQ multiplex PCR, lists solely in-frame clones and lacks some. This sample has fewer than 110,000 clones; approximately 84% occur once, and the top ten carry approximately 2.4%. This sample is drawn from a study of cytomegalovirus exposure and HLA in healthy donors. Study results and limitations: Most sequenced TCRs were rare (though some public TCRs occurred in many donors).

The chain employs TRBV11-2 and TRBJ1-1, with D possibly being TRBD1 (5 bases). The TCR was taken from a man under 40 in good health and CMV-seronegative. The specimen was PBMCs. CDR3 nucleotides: TGTGCCAGCAGCCTAGACGGGGGGAACACTGAAGCTTTCTTT. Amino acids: CASSLDGGNTEAFF.